The 30 T cell receptor beta chains below come from one sample, sequenced in a study of blood T cells in healthy people across ages. A second PCR, run for about 7 to 11 cycles, used a sample-barcoded 5' primer plus a J-beta primer mix. TCRdb itself ran the 5' RACE reads through MiXCR, one entry per CDR3 protein. The table records about 2 million distinct CDR3 sequences, roughly 49% of them present only once. The sample comprised blood. All receptors come from a woman aged 40 to 50 in good health.

The V gene is TRBV2, the J gene TRBJ1-5, with D possibly TRBD1 on 6 matching bases. The germline gives CDR1 SNHLY, CDR2 FYNNEI. V was trimmed by 3 bases and J by 6 bases, leaving 12 bases between them. This CDR3 is 14 amino acids long. The DNA of the CDR3 is TGTGCCAGCAGTGAGCGGGGGCGACCTCAGCCCCAGCATTTT. Residues: CASSERGRPQPQHF.

The chain couples TRBV27 to TRBJ2-7; D perhaps matches TRBD2 (6 bases). The germline V gene encodes CDR1 MNHEY and CDR2 SMNVEV (reference sequence). V lost 5 bases and J lost 0, with 8 bases in between. The CDR3 totals 13 residues. CDR3 protein: CASSMGLSYEQYF. CDR3 nucleotides: TGTGCCAGCAGTATGGGACTCTCCTACGAGCAGTACTTC.

This clonotype was detected only a few times. This chain uses TRBV11-2 with TRBJ2-7; the D is unclear. V was shortened by 8 bases and J by 3 bases, with 11 bases between the two germline ends. The CDR3 consists of 12 residues. Germline-derived CDR1 and CDR2 are SGHAT and FQNNGV. The CDR3 here is CASRLHLYEQYF. The CDR3 bases are TGTGCCAGCCGCCTCCACCTCTACGAGCAGTACTTC.

A few counts support this clonotype. The chain combines TRBV4-2 with TRBJ1-2; 8 positions agree with TRBD1. This CDR3 is 17 amino acids long. V was pared by 4 bases and J by 2 bases, with 12 bases of the junction left unmatched. CDR1 is LGHNA, CDR2 YNFKEQ, per germline. CDR3 sequence (DNA): TGTGCCAGCAGCCCTTCTACAGCAGGGGGCGTGAACTATGGCTACACCTTC. It translates to CASSPSTAGGVNYGYTF.

This rearrangement joins TRBV5-1 to TRBJ1-6; TRBD1 might be the D (5 bases). CDR3 size: 13 residues. V lost 4 bases and J lost 9, with 11 bases in between. Germline-derived CDR1 and CDR2 are SGHRS and YFSETQ. CDR3: CASSPDTGSPLHF. The DNA of the CDR3 is TGCGCCAGCAGCCCGGACACGGGTTCACCCCTCCACTTT. Together with reference TRBV5-1 and TRBJ1-6, the CDR3 gives the full variable domain: KAGVTQTPRYLIKTRGQQVTLSCSPISGHRSVSWYQQTPGQGLQFLFEYFSETQRNKGNFPGRFSGRQFSNSRSEMNVSTLELGDSALYLCASSPDTGSPLHFGNGTRLTVT.

This clonotype has only one observation. J is TRBJ2-3 and V is TRBV20-1; TRBD1 agrees at 12 bases. Germline loops: CDR1 DFQATT, CDR2 SNEGSKA (reference sequence). Unmatched junction bases numbered 5, after V lost 3 bases and J lost 4 bases. The CDR3 length is 15 residues. CDR3 nucleotides: TGCAGTGCTAGCCCCGGGACAGGGGGCGCAGATACGCAGTATTTT. Translation: CSASPGTGGADTQYF.

This chain joins TRBV15 and TRBJ2-7; 7 bases are shared with TRBD2. The germline V gene encodes CDR1 LNHNV and CDR2 YYDKDF (reference sequence). The CDR3 has 16 residues. Unmatched junction bases numbered 17, after V lost 0 bases and J lost 12 bases. This CDR3 reads CATSRDGRGGYPHPYF. The DNA for the CDR3 is TGTGCCACCAGCAGAGATGGGAGGGGAGGATACCCCCATCCGTACTTC.

This clonotype appeared a few times. The chain employs TRBV7-2 and TRBJ1-5; D unresolved. CDR3 length: 14 residues. Trimming pared 3 bases from V and 1 base from J, leaving 7 bases between. The germline CDR1 and CDR2 sequences are SGHTA and FQGNSA. The CDR3 DNA sequence: TGTGCCAGCAGCTTCGTCCAAAGCAATCAGCCCCAGCATTTT. Translated, it gives CASSFVQSNQPQHF. Filled out from reference TRBV7-2 and TRBJ1-5, the complete variable domain reads GAGVSQSPSNKVTEKGKDVELRCDPISGHTALYWYRQSLGQGLEFLIYFQGNSAPDKSGLPSDRFSAERTGGSVSTLTIQRTQQEDSAVYLCASSFVQSNQPQHFGDGTRLSIL.

V gene TRBV24-1 combines with J gene TRBJ2-3; D is undetermined. The CDR3 spans 14 residues. V was trimmed by 5 bases and J by 0 bases, leaving 8 bases between them. Germline CDR1 and CDR2: KGHDR and SFDVKD. CDR3 coding DNA: TGTGCCACCAGTGGAAGGGTTAGCACAGATACGCAGTATTTT. Translating it yields CATSGRVSTDTQYF.

Concerning this clonotype: This sequence may be a read error, since a much larger clone differs from it by one base. The chain recombines TRBV6-2 or TRBV6-3 with TRBJ2-7; D gene unclear. Germline values: CDR1 MNHEY, CDR2 SVGEGT. The CDR3 is 12 residues long. Written as DNA, the CDR3 is TGTGCCAGCATTTACTCGACCTACGAGCAGTACTTC. It yields the protein CASIYSTYEQYF.

This chain uses TRBV7-2 with TRBJ2-7, with 7 bases identical to TRBD2. The CDR3 totals 14 residues. Germline loops: CDR1 SGHTA, CDR2 FQGNSA. V lost 1 base to trimming and J lost 4 bases; unmatched junction nucleotides: 4. The CDR3 nucleotides are TGTGCCAGCAGCTTAGAGCGGGGCCGATACGAGCAGTACTTC. As protein: CASSLERGRYEQYF.

This chain connects TRBV25-1 to TRBJ1-6; D possibly corresponds to TRBD1 (5 bases). The CDR3 has 15 amino acids. The germline V and J ends were trimmed by 3 bases and 9 bases, with 15 bases remaining between them. The V gene's germline CDR1 is MGHDK and CDR2 SYGVNS. CDR3 in amino acids: CASSDRVTNSSPLHF. The DNA of the CDR3 is TGTGCCAGCAGTGACAGGGTTACAAATAGTTCACCCCTCCACTTT.

V is TRBV7-9 and J is TRBJ2-1; 9 positions agree with TRBD1. Per the germline V gene, CDR1 is SEHNR and CDR2 is FQNEAQ (reference sequence). The CDR3 is made up of 16 amino acids. Germline trimming cut 5 bases from V and 6 bases from J; bases unmatched to any gene: 11. CDR3 in amino acids: CASSPSGTGRFNEQFF. In nucleotides, the CDR3 is TGTGCCAGCAGCCCCTCCGGGACAGGGCGTTTCAATGAGCAGTTCTTC.

This chain links TRBV4-2 with TRBJ1-2, with 7 positions matching TRBD1. Trimming removed 2 bases from V and 6 bases from J; junction bases left unmatched: 3. This CDR3 contains 13 residues. CDR1 is LGHNA, CDR2 YNFKEQ, per germline. In nucleotides, the CDR3 is TGTGCCAGCAGCCAAACAGGGGTCGATGGCTACACCTTC. It codes for CASSQTGVDGYTF.

For the CDR3, the DNA is TGTGCCAGCAGTGAACTCCACAGGGTCGACAATCAGCCCCAGCATTTT. This codes for CASSELHRVDNQPQHF. The V gene is TRBV25-1, the J gene TRBJ1-5; tentative D call: TRBD1 (6 bases). V lost 2 bases, J lost 3 bases, and 14 bases lay in between. This CDR3 is built from 16 residues. The germline V gene encodes CDR1 MGHDK and CDR2 SYGVNS.

J is TRBJ2-1 and V is TRBV13; TRBD1 matches at 9 bases. The trim removed 5 bases at V and 7 bases at J, leaving 9 bases unmatched. Per the germline V gene, CDR1 is PRHDT and CDR2 is FYEKMQ (reference sequence). This CDR3 is 15 amino acids long. CDR3 coding DNA: TGTGCCAGCAGCCCGATGGGACAGGGCCTAAATGAGCAGTTCTTC. Protein product: CASSPMGQGLNEQFF.

V and J are TRBV5-1 and TRBJ1-6, with TRBD1 as a possible D gene (5 bases). The CDR3 length is 16 residues. Trimming took off 2 bases at V and 6 bases at J, with 15 bases between the two ends. The germline CDR1 and CDR2 sequences are SGHRS and YFSETQ. CDR3 sequence (DNA): TGCGCCAGCAGCTTCATCGCAGGGCACCGTAATTCACCCCTCCACTTT. It translates to CASSFIAGHRNSPLHF.

The table lists this clonotype with a few counts. The chain recombines TRBV11-2 with TRBJ1-1; possibly TRBD1 for D (5 bases). Germline-derived CDR1 and CDR2 are SGHAT and FQNNGV. This CDR3 has 15 residues. Trimming pared 0 bases from V and 4 bases from J, leaving 12 bases between. CDR3 nucleotides: TGTGCCAGCAGCTTAGAGGGGACCGCGGGCACTGAAGCTTTCTTT. This codes for CASSLEGTAGTEAFF.

The chain has TRBV7-2 and TRBJ2-3; D perhaps matches TRBD1 (5 bases). This CDR3 is built from 14 residues. Germline values: CDR1 SGHTA, CDR2 FQGNSA. V shed 2 bases and J shed 8 bases, with 14 bases lying between them. CDR3 protein: CASSLRGTVGTQYF. The CDR3 DNA sequence: TGTGCCAGCAGCTTAAGGGGCACGGTGGGTACGCAGTATTTT.

There are a few counts of this clonotype. The genes are TRBV6-1 and TRBJ2-1; D gene ambiguous. Germline V gives CDR1 MNHNS, CDR2 SASEGT. V was trimmed by 4 bases and J by 8 bases, leaving 21 bases between them. The CDR3 covers 16 residues. The CDR3 nucleotides are TGTGCCAGCAGTGCGCCAAGTAGGGCCCCCTGGTATGAGCAGTTCTTC. It yields the protein CASSAPSRAPWYEQFF.

CDR3 sequence: CASSYLRPDRGNQPQHF. In DNA form, the CDR3 reads TGTGCCAGCAGTTACCTTAGACCCGACAGAGGCAATCAGCCCCAGCATTTT. The J gene is TRBJ1-5, the V gene TRBV6-2 or TRBV6-3, with TRBD1 as a possible D gene (5 bases). V lost 2 bases and J lost 2, with 16 bases in between. Per germline, CDR1 MNHEY and CDR2 SVGEGT. The CDR3 is 17 amino acids.

The chain combines TRBV6-5 with TRBJ2-5; D ambiguous. Deletions cut 6 bases from V and 4 bases from J, with 12 bases between. Looked up from germline, CDR1 is MNHEY and CDR2 is SVGAGI. This CDR3 is built from 13 residues. The CDR3 spells CASRRTGPETQYF. The DNA for the CDR3 is TGTGCCAGCAGGCGGACGGGCCCAGAGACCCAGTACTTC.

This clonotype was recorded a few times. The gene calls are TRBV7-8 and TRBJ2-1; D is unclear. V was pared by 7 bases and J by 7 bases, with 14 bases between. CDR1 and CDR2 (germline): SGHVS, FQNEAQ. The CDR3 has 13 amino acids. Here the CDR3 DNA reads TGTGCCAGCACCCTGGCCCCTGGAAATGAGCAGTTCTTC. Amino acid sequence: CASTLAPGNEQFF.

The V call is TRBV5-1, the J call TRBJ2-4; D is perhaps TRBD2 (6 bases). The CDR3 is made up of 15 amino acids. Trimming removed 3 bases from V and 1 base from J, with 11 bases in between. Germline-derived CDR1 and CDR2 are SGHRS and YFSETQ. The CDR3 reads CASSSGVIAKNIQYF. The CDR3 nucleotides read TGCGCCAGCAGCTCGGGGGTGATTGCCAAAAACATTCAGTACTTC.

The J gene is TRBJ2-1, the V gene TRBV2; 12 bases are shared with TRBD2. Per germline, CDR1 SNHLY and CDR2 FYNNEI. This CDR3 has 15 residues. V dropped 8 bases and J dropped 6; count of bases not matched to a gene: 8. The CDR3 sequence is CASGQTSGGFNEQFF. CDR3 bases: TGTGCCAGCGGGCAGACTAGCGGGGGTTTCAATGAGCAGTTCTTC.

The chain links TRBV20-1 to TRBJ1-6; 9 positions match TRBD1. This CDR3 comprises 15 residues. J was trimmed by 10 bases and V by 1 base; bases with no gene match: 8. CDR1 and CDR2 (germline): DFQATT, SNEGSKA (reference sequence). Written as DNA, the CDR3 is TGCAGTGCTAGAGGATTACAGGGGGCCGGATCACCCCTCCACTTT. This encodes CSARGLQGAGSPLHF.

The chain links TRBV20-1 to TRBJ1-2; 7 bases are shared with TRBD1. The V segment lost 4 bases and the J segment 4 bases; nucleotides outside the gene matches: 6. Germline V gene data show CDR1 as DFQATT and CDR2 as SNEGSKA (reference sequence). The CDR3 has 13 amino acids. CDR3 in amino acids: CSAKGGGRYGYTF. The CDR3 DNA reads as TGCAGTGCTAAAGGAGGGGGCCGCTATGGCTACACCTTC.

The rearrangement links TRBV12-3 or TRBV12-4 to TRBJ2-7; 8 positions agree with TRBD1. The CDR3 has 14 residues. After removal of 8 bases from V and 7 bases from J, the junction contained 13 bases not matched to a gene. The chain's CDR3 is CASRRGQGVGEQYF. Written as DNA, the CDR3 is TGTGCCAGCCGCCGCGGACAGGGTGTTGGTGAGCAGTACTTC.

The chain carries TRBV28 and TRBJ2-7, with D uncertain. Trimming pared 2 bases from V and 7 bases from J, leaving 18 bases between. The CDR3 length is 15 residues. The germline gives CDR1 MDHEN, CDR2 SYDVKM. The CDR3 DNA reads TGTGCCAGCAGTTTAAGACTGCCTGGGGTGGGGGAGCAGTACTTC. Amino acids: CASSLRLPGVGEQYF.

V gene TRBV4-2 combines with J gene TRBJ2-1; TRBD2 aligns across 16 bases. With 4 bases clipped from V and 3 bases from J, the junction kept 9 bases outside the gene matches. The germline CDR1 and CDR2 sequences are LGHNA and YNFKEQ. The CDR3 is 19 residues long. DNA for the CDR3: TGTGCCAGCAGCCTCTCCGGGACTAGCGGGGGGGTCAGCTACAATGAGCAGTTCTTC. Residues: CASSLSGTSGGVSYNEQFF.